These 20 T cell receptor beta chains originate from one sample sequenced in a study of neurological immune-mediated disorders. TCRdb independently ran MiXCR on the 5' RACE reads; one entry per CDR3 protein. The sample has some 37,000 distinct CDR3 sequences; 12% to 15% are singletons. Sequencing used PBMCs. The receptor source for this set is a woman between 45 and 60 years old with HTLV-1-associated myelopathy (HAM/TSP).

The table lists this clonotype with many counts. V usage is TRBV20-1 and J usage is TRBJ1-2, with D hard to call. The V and J ends lost 6 bases and 2 bases respectively, with 13 bases between them. The CDR3 sequence is 13 residues long. CDR1 is DFQATT and CDR2 is SNEGSKA in the germline V gene (reference sequence). The CDR3 bases are TGCAGTGCCCGTGAGCCGTCGAACTATGGCTACACCTTC. Protein: CSAREPSNYGYTF.

In this sample, this clonotype turned up many times. The chain carries TRBV28 and TRBJ2-3; D is possibly TRBD1 (6 bases). Trimming shortened V by 3 bases and J by 0 bases, and 7 bases separated the two germline ends. CDR1 MDHEN and CDR2 SYDVKM come from the germline V gene. The CDR3 runs to 14 residues. CDR3 sequence (DNA): TGTGCCAGCAGTTTTCAGGGGAGCACAGATACGCAGTATTTT. This gives the protein CASSFQGSTDTQYF.

The chain's CDR3 is CASSIRGLRNNEQFF. The DNA of the CDR3 is TGTGCCAGTAGTATCAGGGGGCTTAGGAACAATGAGCAGTTCTTC. This rearrangement joins TRBV19 to TRBJ2-1, with 8 bases fitting TRBD1. V shed 3 bases and J 5 bases; nucleotides not matched to a gene: 6. Germline-derived CDR1 and CDR2 are LNHDA and SQIVND (reference sequence). This CDR3 comprises 15 residues. Supplemented by reference TRBV19 and TRBJ2-1, the full variable domain reads DGGITQSPKYLFRKEGQNVTLSCEQNLNHDAMYWYRQDPGQGLRLIYYSQIVNDFQKGDIAEGYSVSREKKESFPLTVTSAQKNPTAFYLCASSIRGLRNNEQFFGPGTRLTVL.

The sample holds many counts of this clonotype. V usage is TRBV12-3 or TRBV12-4 and J usage is TRBJ2-5; D is undetermined. V was pared by 6 bases and J by 5 bases, with 13 bases between. The CDR3 is 13 amino acids. The CDR3 DNA is TGTGCCAGCAGCCTACAGATTCGGGAGACCCAGTACTTC. Protein: CASSLQIRETQYF.

The chain carries TRBV7-3 and TRBJ2-5, with 14 nucleotides matching TRBD2. The CDR3 has 17 residues. The V and J ends lost 5 bases and 5 bases, in that order; junction bases with no gene match: 10. Germline V gene sequence: CDR1 SGHTA, CDR2 FQGTGA. The CDR3 DNA follows: TGTGCCAGCAGCCCCTGGGGGACTAGCGGGGGCGGGGAGACCCAGTACTTC. Residues: CASSPWGTSGGGETQYF.

The table lists this clonotype with many counts. The chain links TRBV7-9 to TRBJ2-1; D is possibly TRBD1 or TRBD2 (5 bases each). V dropped 5 bases and J dropped 7 bases, with 15 bases sitting between them. The CDR3 sequence is 14 residues long. Germline loops: CDR1 SEHNR, CDR2 FQNEAQ (reference sequence). The CDR3 nucleotides read TGTGCCAGCAGCCGAAGGGACGACCCTAATGAGCAGTTCTTC. Translated: CASSRRDDPNEQFF.

About this clonotype itself: No DNA is shown, since the ends of the CDR3 on it are uncertain; the CDR3 is the one TCRdb lists. The chain combines TRBV20-1 with TRBJ1-1; the DNA was not used to check the table's D call, TRBD1. Per the germline V gene, CDR1 is DFQATT and CDR2 is SNEGSKA (reference sequence). The CDR3 numbers 19 amino acids, ends counted. The CDR3 protein is CSASGSSYEQYVGPGQAFF.

Ten or more counts support this clonotype. The V and J genes are TRBV9 and TRBJ2-2; D call uncertain. Trimming shortened V by 1 base and J by 3 bases, and 4 bases separated the two germline ends. CDR3 length: 13 amino acids. Germline V CDR1 and CDR2: SGDLS, YYNGEE. The CDR3 DNA is TGTGCCAGCAGCGTATGGGACACCGGGGAGCTGTTTTTT. This translates into CASSVWDTGELFF.

In nucleotides, the CDR3 is TGCGCCAGCAGCATACAGGGGGCGGATGAAAAACTGTTTTTT. This translates into CASSIQGADEKLFF. V gene TRBV5-1 combines with J gene TRBJ1-4; TRBD1 matches 9 bases. CDR1 and CDR2 from the germline V gene are SGHRS and YFSETQ. The CDR3 is made up of 14 amino acids. Trimming at V came to 4 bases and at J to 6 bases, leaving 4 bases not matched to a gene.

This clonotype is classed as medium-sized. V gene TRBV11-2 combines with J gene TRBJ2-5, with a weak D call TRBD2 (5 bases). The germline V gene encodes CDR1 SGHAT and CDR2 FQNNGV. The CDR3 sequence is 15 residues long. V was clipped by 0 bases and J by 1 base, with 9 bases between them. For the CDR3, the DNA is TGTGCCAGCAGCTTAGATCAAGGACTCCAAGAGACCCAGTACTTC. Amino acids: CASSLDQGLQETQYF.

This clonotype was recorded many times. The chain employs TRBV4-2 and TRBJ2-3, with TRBD2 matching over 9 bases. Germline V gene sequence: CDR1 LGHNA, CDR2 YNFKEQ. V was pared by 0 bases and J by 2 bases, with 9 bases of the junction left unmatched. The length of the CDR3 is 18 residues. The DNA for the CDR3 is TGTGCCAGCAGCCAAGATGGTTTAGCGGGGGCATACACAGATACGCAGTATTTT. Protein product: CASSQDGLAGAYTDTQYF.

The V call is TRBV7-9, the J call TRBJ1-4, with a weak D call TRBD1 (5 bases). The V gene's germline CDR1 is SEHNR and CDR2 FQNEAQ (reference sequence). There are 15 residues in the CDR3. Trimming stripped 5 bases from V and 15 bases from J, with 25 bases between. CDR3 sequence (DNA): TGTGCCAGCAGCAAGAAGTTGGGGGAATCCTACGGAATGTTTTTT. Amino acids: CASSKKLGESYGMFF.

Of note for this clonotype: One junction end does not reproduce the germline sequence, and a read error may be involved. The rearrangement links TRBV12-3 or TRBV12-4 to TRBJ2-5; 7 nucleotides match TRBD2. The CDR3 is 14 residues long. DNA for the CDR3: TGTGCCAGCAGTTCTCGACTAGCACGGGAGAGCCAGTACTTC. Its protein is CASSSRLARESQYF.

The chain combines TRBV5-5 with TRBJ1-5; D may be TRBD1 (6 bases). The CDR3 consists of 16 residues. CDR1 is SGHKS and CDR2 is YYEKEE in the germline V gene (reference sequence). Trimming removed 4 bases at V and 3 bases at J, with 17 bases between. CDR3: CASSPREGGNNQPQHF. CDR3 nucleotide sequence: TGTGCCAGCAGCCCCAGGGAGGGGGGAAACAATCAGCCCCAGCATTTT.

This sequence joins TRBV5-1 and TRBJ2-7, with 7 bases matching TRBD2. Losses at the gene ends were 1 base for V and 6 bases for J; bases not matched to a gene: 7. The CDR3 loop spans 14 amino acids. Germline values: CDR1 SGHRS, CDR2 YFSETQ. The CDR3 loop reads CASSLWDGGFEQYF. CDR3 bases: TGCGCCAGCAGCTTGTGGGACGGGGGGTTCGAGCAGTACTTC.

At least ten counts were recorded for this clonotype. This rearrangement joins TRBV29-1 to TRBJ1-2, with D perhaps matching TRBD1 (6 bases). V was cut by 7 bases and J by 8 bases, with 14 bases left in between. The CDR3 totals 11 residues. The germline gives CDR1 SQVTM, CDR2 ANQGSEA. CDR3 protein: CSAYGTYGYTF. The CDR3 region has the DNA TGCAGCGCCTACGGGACATACGGCTACACCTTC.

Notes on this clonotype: Relative to the germline gene, one junction end is altered; a read error may explain this. The chain uses TRBV5-1 and TRBJ2-2; TRBD1 matches at 8 bases. CDR1 and CDR2 (germline): SGHRS, YFSETQ. CDR3 length: 14 residues. The CDR3 DNA follows: TGCGCCAGCAGCTCGACAGGGGAAGGCGGGGCGCTGTTTTTT. Its protein is CASSSTGEGGALFF.

This clonotype has at least ten counts. The chain has TRBV20-1 and TRBJ2-5, with TRBD2 matching 8 bases. J was trimmed by 9 bases and V by 6 bases; bases with no gene match: 21. Germline CDR1 and CDR2: DFQATT and SNEGSKA (reference sequence). The CDR3 has 16 residues. CDR3 in amino acids: CSAEPPPLTRGGPQYF. CDR3 coding DNA: TGCAGTGCAGAGCCTCCCCCTCTCACACGGGGGGGGCCCCAGTACTTC.

Points on this clonotype: The junction and the germline gene differ at one end; a read error may be behind it. The rearrangement joins TRBV10-3 to TRBJ1-2, with D unresolved. CDR1 and CDR2 from the germline V gene are ENHRY and SYGVKD. This CDR3 spans 12 amino acids. This CDR3 is CAIRSEGPTGAF. Here the CDR3 DNA reads TGTGCCATCAGGAGCGAGGGTCCCACCGGGGCCTTC.

This clonotype was seen repeatedly, ten times or more. The chain uses TRBV4-3 and TRBJ1-4, with TRBD1 matching over 8 bases. The junction had 4 bases not matched to a gene; V was cut back by 4 bases and J by 3 bases. Germline CDR1 reads LGHNA; CDR2 reads YSLEER. This CDR3 comprises 15 residues. For the CDR3, the DNA is TGCGCCAGCAGCCCCGGACAGGGCCCTAATGAAAAACTGTTTTTT. This translates into CASSPGQGPNEKLFF.